Listed here is a single TCR beta chain. This clonotype was seen repeatedly, ten times or more. The specificity of this receptor is unknown. Per-base quality was not reported, and no clone a single base away is much larger than it. These data originate in a study of spatial heterogeneity in lung cancer (dated by TCRdb to the late 2010s). Study-wide context: Beta-chain transcripts were consistently detected in greater numbers than alpha-chain transcripts, which likely reflected higher beta-chain transcript abundance. A strong correlation was found between TCR transcript counts in tumor regions and a T cell transcriptional module score from matched bulk RNA-seq. In the raw uncorrected reads, each unique combination of TCR and UMI appeared on average more than ten times. The study quantitatively compared TCR alpha and beta repertoires across multiple tumor regions, matched nontumor lung and blood in non-small cell lung cancer. TCR repertoire features were related to nonsynonymous mutation counts determined by whole-exome sequencing of tumor tissue. At surgery, 220 tumor regions, fewer than 85 matched nontumor lung samples and 56 PBMC samples were TCR-sequenced for both alpha and beta chains.

Ends trimmed: V by 6 bases, J by 1 base; bases unmatched to a gene: 10. The CDR3 covers 17 residues, taking in both the cysteine and the phenylalanine. The read is trimmed to its CDR3 DNA, 51 bases read in frame from base 1. CDR1 and CDR2, looked up from the germline V gene, are SGHAT and FQNNGV. Paper-wide results and their limitations: TCR-seq was estimated to cover only about 7% of tumor T cells for alpha chains and approximately 13% for beta chains. The tumor nonsynonymous mutation count correlated with the number of expanded alpha and beta TCRs within the tumor. The count of ubiquitous expanded TCRs correlated with the count of ubiquitous nonsynonymous mutations, and the count of regional expanded TCRs correlated with the count of regional nonsynonymous mutations. Confirming at a functional level the hypothesis that regional TCRs recognize regional mutations was considered to require additional single-cell paired TCR alpha and beta sequencing.

Libraries were constructed by 5' RACE. Sequenced on a NextSeq 500. The TCR library protocol attached a unique molecular identifier to each TCR cDNA molecule to allow correction of PCR and sequencing errors. The authors' analysis ran thus. TCR identification, UMI-based error correction and CDR3 extraction were performed with Decombinator tools. TCRs above a frequency of 2 per 1,000, corresponding to the top 1% of the tumor frequency distribution, were defined as expanded. Expanded tumor TCRs statistically deemed absent (corrected P<0.05) from at least one tumor region were classed as regional, and all other expanded tumor TCRs were classed as ubiquitous. Rényi diversity was computed with the R vegan package after subsampling each repertoire 100 times to 5,000 TCRs. To build CDR3 similarity networks, amino acid triplet string-kernel similarity was used, and CDR3s were connected when their pairwise similarity was above 0.82. In-frame beta chains were kept once TCRdb had trimmed the public reads at Q25 with fastp and called clones with MiXCR. Rows with a matching CDR3 protein are joined into one entry that keeps the most common DNA and genes. The V and J calls reflect TCRdb's pipeline rather than the authors' work. The sample records 100,000 or so distinct CDR3 sequences, around 4.3% of which are singletons. The ten largest clones capture 20% to 25% of the sample.

Explained via the paper, the time point label denotes: sample taken at primary tumor resection. Donors were some 67 patients with early-stage, untreated non-small cell lung cancer from the lung TRACERx cohort. TCR sequencing used whole RNA extracted from tumor and nontumor lung tissue, or from cryopreserved PBMC samples, without cell sorting. Patients were selected for TCR sequencing only if sufficient RNA was available from at least two tumor regions. Tumor and adjacent nontumor lung specimens were reviewed by a lung pathologist before selection. The rearrangement joined TRBV11-2 to TRBJ2-2, with 8 bases matching TRBD2. This sequence originates from a male donor with early-stage non-small cell lung cancer. Sequenced here: lung tumor tissue, sampled at surgery. The CDR3 loop reads CASRNSGTGRNTGELFF. The DNA is TGTGCCAGCAGGAATAGCGGGACGGGGAGGAACACCGGGGAGCTGTTTTTT.